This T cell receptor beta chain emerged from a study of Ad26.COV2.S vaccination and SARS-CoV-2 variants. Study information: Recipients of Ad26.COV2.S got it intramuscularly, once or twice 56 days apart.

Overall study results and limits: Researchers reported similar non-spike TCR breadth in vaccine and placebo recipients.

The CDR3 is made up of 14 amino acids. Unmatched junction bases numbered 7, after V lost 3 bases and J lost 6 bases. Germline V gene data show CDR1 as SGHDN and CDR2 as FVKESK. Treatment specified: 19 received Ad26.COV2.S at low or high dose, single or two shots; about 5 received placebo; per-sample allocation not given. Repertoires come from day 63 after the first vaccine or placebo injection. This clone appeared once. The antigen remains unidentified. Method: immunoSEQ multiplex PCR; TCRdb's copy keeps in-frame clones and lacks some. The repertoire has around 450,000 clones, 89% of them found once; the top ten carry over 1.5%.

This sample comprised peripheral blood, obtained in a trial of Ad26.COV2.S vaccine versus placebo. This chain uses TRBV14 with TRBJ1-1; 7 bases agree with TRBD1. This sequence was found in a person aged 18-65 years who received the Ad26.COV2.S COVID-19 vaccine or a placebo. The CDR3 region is CASSQTQGIAEAFF. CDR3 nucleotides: TGTGCCAGCAGCCAGACACAGGGGATCGCTGAAGCTTTCTTT. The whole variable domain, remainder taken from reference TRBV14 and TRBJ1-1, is EAGVTQFPSHSVIEKGQTVTLRCDPISGHDNLYWYRRVMGKEIKFLLHFVKESKQDESGMPNNRFLAERTGGTYSTLKVQPAELEDSGVYFCASSQTQGIAEAFFGQGTRLTVV.